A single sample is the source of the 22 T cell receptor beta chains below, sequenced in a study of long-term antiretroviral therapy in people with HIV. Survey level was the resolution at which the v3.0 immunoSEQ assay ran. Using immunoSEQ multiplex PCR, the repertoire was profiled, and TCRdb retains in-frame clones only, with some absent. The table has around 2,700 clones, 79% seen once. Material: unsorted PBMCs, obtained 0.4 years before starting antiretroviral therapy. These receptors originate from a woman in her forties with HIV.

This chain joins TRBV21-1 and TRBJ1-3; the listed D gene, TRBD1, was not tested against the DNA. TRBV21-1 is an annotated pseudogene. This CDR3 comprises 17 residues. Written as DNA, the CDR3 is TGTGCCAGCAGCAAAGCGGCCCGACAGGTCTCTGGAAACACCATATATTTT. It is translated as CASSKAARQVSGNTIYF.

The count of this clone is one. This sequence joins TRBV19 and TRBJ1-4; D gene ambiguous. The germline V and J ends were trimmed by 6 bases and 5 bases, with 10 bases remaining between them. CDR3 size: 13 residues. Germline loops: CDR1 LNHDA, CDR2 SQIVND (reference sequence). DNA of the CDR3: TGTGCCAGTAGGGGGTTCGAAAATGAAAAACTGTTTTTT. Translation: CASRGFENEKLFF.

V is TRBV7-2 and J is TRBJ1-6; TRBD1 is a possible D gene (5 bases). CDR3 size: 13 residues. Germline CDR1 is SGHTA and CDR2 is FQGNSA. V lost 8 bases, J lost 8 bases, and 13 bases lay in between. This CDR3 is CASALGAYSPLHF. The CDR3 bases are TGTGCCAGCGCCTTAGGGGCCTATTCACCCCTCCACTTT.

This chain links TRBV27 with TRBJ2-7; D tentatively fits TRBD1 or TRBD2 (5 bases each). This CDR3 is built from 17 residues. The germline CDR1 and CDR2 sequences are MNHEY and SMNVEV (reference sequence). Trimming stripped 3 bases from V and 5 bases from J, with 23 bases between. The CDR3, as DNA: TGTGCCAGCAGTTTTTTTCCCGAGCCAGGGAGCACGAACGAGCAGTACTTC. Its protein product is CASSFFPEPGSTNEQYF.

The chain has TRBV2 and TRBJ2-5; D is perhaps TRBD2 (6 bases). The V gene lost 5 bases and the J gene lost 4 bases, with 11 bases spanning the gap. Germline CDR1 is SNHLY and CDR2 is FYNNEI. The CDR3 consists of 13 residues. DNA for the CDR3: TGTGCCAGCAGTAGACTAGTCGGAGAGACCCAGTACTTC. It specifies CASSRLVGETQYF.

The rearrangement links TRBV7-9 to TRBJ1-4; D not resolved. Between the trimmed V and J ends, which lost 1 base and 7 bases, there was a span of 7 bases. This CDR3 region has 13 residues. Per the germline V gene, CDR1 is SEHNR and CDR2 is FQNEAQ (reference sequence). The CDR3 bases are TGTGCCAGCAGCTTAGTCGACGGTGAAAAACTGTTTTTT. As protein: CASSLVDGEKLFF. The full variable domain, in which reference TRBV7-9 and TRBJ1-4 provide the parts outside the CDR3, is DTGVSQNPRHKITKRGQNVTFRCDPISEHNRLYWYRQTLGQGPEFLTYFQNEAQLEKSRLLSDRFSAERPKGSFSTLEIQRTEQGDSAMYLCASSLVDGEKLFFGSGTQLSVL.

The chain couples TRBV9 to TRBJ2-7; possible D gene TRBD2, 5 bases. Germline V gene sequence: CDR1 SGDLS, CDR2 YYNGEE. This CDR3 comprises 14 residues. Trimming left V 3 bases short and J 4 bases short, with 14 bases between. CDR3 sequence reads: CASSDRGRVYEQYF. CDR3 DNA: TGTGCCAGCAGCGACCGGGGAAGGGTTTACGAGCAGTACTTC.

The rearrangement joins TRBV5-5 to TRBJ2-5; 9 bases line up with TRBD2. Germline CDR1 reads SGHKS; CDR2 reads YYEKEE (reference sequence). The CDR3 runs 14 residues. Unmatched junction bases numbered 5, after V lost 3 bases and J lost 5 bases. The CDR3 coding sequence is TGTGCCAGCAGCTCGGGACTAGCATGGGAGACCCAGTACTTC. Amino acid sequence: CASSSGLAWETQYF.

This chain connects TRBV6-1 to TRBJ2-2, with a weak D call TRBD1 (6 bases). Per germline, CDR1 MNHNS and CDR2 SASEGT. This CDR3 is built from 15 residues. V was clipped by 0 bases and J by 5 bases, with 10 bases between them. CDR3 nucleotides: TGTGCCAGCAGTGAAGCGGGGGCGGGTACCGGGGAGCTGTTTTTT. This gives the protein CASSEAGAGTGELFF.

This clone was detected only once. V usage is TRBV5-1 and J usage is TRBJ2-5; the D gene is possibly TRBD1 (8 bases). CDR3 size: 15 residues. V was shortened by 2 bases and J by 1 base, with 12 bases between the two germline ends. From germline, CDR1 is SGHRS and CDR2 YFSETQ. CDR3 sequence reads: CASSLHRGGQETQYF. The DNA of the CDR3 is TGCGCCAGCAGCTTACACAGGGGGGGCCAAGAGACCCAGTACTTC.

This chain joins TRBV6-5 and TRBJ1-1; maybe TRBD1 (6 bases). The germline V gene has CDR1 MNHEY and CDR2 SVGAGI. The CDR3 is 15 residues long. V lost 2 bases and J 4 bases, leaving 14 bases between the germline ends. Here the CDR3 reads CASSYQSTTGTEAFF. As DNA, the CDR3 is TGTGCCAGCAGTTACCAAAGTACGACAGGCACTGAAGCTTTCTTT.

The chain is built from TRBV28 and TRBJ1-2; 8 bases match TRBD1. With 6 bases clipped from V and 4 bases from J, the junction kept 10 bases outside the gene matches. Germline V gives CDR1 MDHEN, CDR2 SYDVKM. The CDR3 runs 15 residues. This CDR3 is CASSPAGGQVYGYTF. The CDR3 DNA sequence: TGTGCCAGCAGCCCCGCCGGGGGACAGGTCTATGGCTACACCTTC.

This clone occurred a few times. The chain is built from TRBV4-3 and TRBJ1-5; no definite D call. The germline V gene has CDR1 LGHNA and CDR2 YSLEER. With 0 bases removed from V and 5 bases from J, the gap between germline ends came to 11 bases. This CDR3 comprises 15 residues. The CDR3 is CASSQEWLSDQPQHF. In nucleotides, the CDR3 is TGCGCCAGCAGCCAAGAATGGCTTAGTGATCAGCCCCAGCATTTT.

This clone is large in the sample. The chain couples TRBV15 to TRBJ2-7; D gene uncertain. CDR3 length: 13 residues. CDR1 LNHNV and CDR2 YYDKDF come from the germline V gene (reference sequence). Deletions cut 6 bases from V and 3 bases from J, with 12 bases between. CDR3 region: CATRSKFGYEQYF. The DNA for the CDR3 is TGTGCCACCAGAAGCAAGTTTGGCTACGAGCAGTACTTC.

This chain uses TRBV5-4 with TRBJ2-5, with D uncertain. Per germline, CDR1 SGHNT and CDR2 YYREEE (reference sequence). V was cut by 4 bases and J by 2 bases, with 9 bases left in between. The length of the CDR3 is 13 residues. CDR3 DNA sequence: TGTGCCAGCAGCCCCGACGAACAAGAGACCCAGTACTTC. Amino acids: CASSPDEQETQYF.

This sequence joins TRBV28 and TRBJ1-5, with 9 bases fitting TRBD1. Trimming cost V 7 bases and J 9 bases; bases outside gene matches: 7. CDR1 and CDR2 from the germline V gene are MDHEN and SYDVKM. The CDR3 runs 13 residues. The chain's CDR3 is CASTTGGGRPQHF. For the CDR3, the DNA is TGTGCCAGCACCACAGGGGGCGGGCGGCCCCAGCATTTT. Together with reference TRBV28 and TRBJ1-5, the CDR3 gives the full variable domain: DVKVTQSSRYLVKRTGEKVFLECVQDMDHENMFWYRQDPGLGLRLIYFSYDVKMKEKGDIPEGYSVSREKKERFSLILESASTNQTSMYLCASTTGGGRPQHFGDGTRLSIL.

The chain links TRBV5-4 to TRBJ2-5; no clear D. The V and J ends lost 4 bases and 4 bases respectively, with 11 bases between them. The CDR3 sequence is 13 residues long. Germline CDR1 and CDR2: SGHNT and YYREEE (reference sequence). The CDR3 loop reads CASSMEGRETQYF. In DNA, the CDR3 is TGTGCCAGCAGCATGGAAGGGCGAGAGACCCAGTACTTC.

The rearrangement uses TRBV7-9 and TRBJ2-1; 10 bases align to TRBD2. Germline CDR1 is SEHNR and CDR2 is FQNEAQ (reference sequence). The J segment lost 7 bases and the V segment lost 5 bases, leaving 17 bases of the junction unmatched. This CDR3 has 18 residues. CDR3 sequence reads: CASSPPAGEREGLNEQFF. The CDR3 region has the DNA TGTGCCAGCAGCCCCCCCGCCGGGGAGCGGGAGGGCCTGAATGAGCAGTTCTTC.

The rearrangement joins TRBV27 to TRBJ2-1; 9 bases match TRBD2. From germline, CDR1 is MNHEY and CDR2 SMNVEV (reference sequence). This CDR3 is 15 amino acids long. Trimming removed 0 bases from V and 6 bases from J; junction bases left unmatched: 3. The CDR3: CASSLSSGRFNEQFF. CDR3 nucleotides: TGTGCCAGCAGTTTATCTAGCGGGAGATTCAATGAGCAGTTCTTC.

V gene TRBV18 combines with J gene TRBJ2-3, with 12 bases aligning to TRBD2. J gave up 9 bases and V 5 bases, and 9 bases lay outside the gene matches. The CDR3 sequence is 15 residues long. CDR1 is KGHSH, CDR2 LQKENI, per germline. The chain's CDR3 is CASSTGSSGRATQYF. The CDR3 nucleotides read TGTGCCAGCTCAACAGGTTCTAGCGGGAGGGCGACGCAGTATTTT.

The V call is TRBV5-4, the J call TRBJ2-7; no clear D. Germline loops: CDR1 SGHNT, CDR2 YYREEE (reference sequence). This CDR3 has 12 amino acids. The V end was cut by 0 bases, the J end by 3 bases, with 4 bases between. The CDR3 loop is CASSLGGYEQYF. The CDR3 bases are TGTGCCAGCAGCTTGGGTGGCTACGAGCAGTACTTC. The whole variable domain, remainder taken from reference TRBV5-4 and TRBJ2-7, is ETGVTQSPTHLIKTRGQQVTLRCSSQSGHNTVSWYQQALGQGPQFIFQYYREEENGRGNFPPRFSGLQFPNYSSELNVNALELDDSALYLCASSLGGYEQYFGPGTRLTVT.

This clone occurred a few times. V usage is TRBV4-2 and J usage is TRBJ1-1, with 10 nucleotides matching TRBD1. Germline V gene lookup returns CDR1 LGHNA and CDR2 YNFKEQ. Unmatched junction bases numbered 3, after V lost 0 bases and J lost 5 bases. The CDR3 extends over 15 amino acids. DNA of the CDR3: TGTGCCAGCAGCCAAGATGGACAGGGGGTGACTGAAGCTTTCTTT. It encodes CASSQDGQGVTEAFF.